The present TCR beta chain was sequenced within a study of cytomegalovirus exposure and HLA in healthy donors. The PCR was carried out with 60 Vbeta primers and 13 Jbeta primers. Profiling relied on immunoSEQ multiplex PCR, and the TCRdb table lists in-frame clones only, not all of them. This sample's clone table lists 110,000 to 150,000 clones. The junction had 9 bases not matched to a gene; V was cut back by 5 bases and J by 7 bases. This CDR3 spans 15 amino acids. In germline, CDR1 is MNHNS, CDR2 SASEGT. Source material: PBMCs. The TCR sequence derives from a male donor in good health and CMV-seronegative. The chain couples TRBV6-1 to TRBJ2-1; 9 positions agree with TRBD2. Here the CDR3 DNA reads TGTGCCAGCAGTAGGGTGCGGGGGGGCCAAAATGAGCAGTTCTTC. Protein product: CASSRVRGGQNEQFF.